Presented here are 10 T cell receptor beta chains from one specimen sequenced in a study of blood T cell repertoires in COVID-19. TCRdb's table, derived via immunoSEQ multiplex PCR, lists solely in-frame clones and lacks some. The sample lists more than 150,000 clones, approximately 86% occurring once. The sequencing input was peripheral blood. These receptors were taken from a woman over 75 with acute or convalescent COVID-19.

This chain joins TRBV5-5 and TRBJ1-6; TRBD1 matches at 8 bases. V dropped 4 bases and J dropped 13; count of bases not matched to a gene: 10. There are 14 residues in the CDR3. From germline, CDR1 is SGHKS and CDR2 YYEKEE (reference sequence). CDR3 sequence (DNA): TGTGCCAGCAGCGCCCGACAGGGGATGGTCCCCCTCCACTTT. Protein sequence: CASSARQGMVPLHF.

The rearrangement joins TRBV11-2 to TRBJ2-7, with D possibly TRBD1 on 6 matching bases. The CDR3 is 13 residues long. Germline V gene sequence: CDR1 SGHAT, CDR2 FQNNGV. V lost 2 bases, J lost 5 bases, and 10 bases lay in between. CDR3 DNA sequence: TGTGCCAGCAGCTTATCAGGGGTGGACGAGCAGTACTTC. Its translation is CASSLSGVDEQYF.

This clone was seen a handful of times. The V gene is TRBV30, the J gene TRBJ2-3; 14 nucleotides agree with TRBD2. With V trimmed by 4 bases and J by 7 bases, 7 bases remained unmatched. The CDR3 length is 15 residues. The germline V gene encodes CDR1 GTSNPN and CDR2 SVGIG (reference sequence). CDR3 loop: CAWTPGLAGGNTQYF. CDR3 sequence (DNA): TGTGCCTGGACCCCCGGACTAGCGGGAGGCAATACGCAGTATTTT.

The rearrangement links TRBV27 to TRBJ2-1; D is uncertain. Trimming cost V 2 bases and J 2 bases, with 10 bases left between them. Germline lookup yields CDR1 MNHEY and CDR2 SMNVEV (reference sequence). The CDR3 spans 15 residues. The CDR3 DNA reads TGTGCCAGCAGTTTAGGATTACAGCCCTACAATGAGCAGTTCTTC. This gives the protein CASSLGLQPYNEQFF.

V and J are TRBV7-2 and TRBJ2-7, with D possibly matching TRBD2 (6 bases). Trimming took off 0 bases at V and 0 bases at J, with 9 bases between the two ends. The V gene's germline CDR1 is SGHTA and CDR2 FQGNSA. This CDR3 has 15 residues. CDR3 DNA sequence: TGTGCCAGCAGCTTAGCGGGACTGTCCTCCTACGAGCAGTACTTC. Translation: CASSLAGLSSYEQYF.

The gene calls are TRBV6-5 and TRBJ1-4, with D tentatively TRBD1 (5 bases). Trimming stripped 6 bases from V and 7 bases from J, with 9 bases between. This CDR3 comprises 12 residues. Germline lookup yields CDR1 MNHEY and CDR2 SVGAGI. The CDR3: CASRGESEKLFF. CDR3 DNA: TGTGCCAGCAGAGGGGAAAGTGAAAAACTGTTTTTT.

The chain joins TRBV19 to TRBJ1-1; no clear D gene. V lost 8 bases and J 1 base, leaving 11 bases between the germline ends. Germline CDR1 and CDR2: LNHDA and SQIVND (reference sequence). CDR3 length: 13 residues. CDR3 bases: TGTGCCAGTGCCTCCACAGAGAACACTGAAGCTTTCTTT. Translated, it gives CASASTENTEAFF.

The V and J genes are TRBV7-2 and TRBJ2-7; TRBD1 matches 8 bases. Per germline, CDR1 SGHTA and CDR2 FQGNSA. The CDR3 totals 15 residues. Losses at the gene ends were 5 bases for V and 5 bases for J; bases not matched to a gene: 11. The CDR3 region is CASSPRGQGSHEQYF. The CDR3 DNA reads TGTGCCAGCAGCCCCAGGGGGCAGGGGAGCCACGAGCAGTACTTC.

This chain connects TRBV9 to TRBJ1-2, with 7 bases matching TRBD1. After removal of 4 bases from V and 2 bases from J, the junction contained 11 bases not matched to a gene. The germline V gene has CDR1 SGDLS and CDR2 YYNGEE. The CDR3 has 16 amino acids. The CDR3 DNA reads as TGTGCCAGCAGCCGAGACAGGGCGGGTTCGAACTATGGCTACACCTTC. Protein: CASSRDRAGSNYGYTF.

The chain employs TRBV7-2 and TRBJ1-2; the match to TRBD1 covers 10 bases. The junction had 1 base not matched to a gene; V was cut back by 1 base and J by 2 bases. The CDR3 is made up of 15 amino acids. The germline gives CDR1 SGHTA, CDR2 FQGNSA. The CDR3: CASSLGTGGNYGYTF. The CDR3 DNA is TGTGCCAGCAGCTTAGGGACAGGGGGGAACTATGGCTACACCTTC.